This TCR beta chain derives from a study of blood T cell repertoires in COVID-19. Germline V gene lookup returns CDR1 MNHNS and CDR2 SASEGT. V lost 3 bases, J lost 0 bases, and 11 bases lay in between. The CDR3 runs to 15 residues. In the original analysis: Amplification of reference gene primers provided the estimated nucleated cell counts. Repertoires were generated with immunoSEQ multiplex PCR, while TCRdb's copy carries only in-frame clones and drops some. The V and J calls and the clone size are those of that table, but D and trimming were determined from the DNA. In the table there are 27,000 or so clones, 88% of which are singletons.

The TCR originated in a woman aged 45-60 years with active COVID-19. Sequenced sample: peripheral blood. This chain links TRBV6-1 with TRBJ1-1; a possible D gene is TRBD1 (5 bases). CDR3 loop: CASSDTGELNTEAFF. The CDR3, as DNA: TGTGCCAGCAGTGATACAGGCGAACTGAACACTGAAGCTTTCTTT.